One TCR beta chain is described in this entry. The data derive from a study of shared clonotypes between healthy human individuals. The table came from immunoSEQ multiplex PCR; TCRdb's copy has only in-frame clones and leaves some out. Among roughly 2 million clones listed, approximately 96% were seen once. The V end lost 10 bases, the J end lost 5 bases, and 18 bases lay between the germline ends. This CDR3 is 14 amino acids long. Germline V gives CDR1 MNHNS, CDR2 SASEGT. Source material: naive CD4+ T cells sorted from blood. This sample's subset: CD45RA+ positively selected. The genes are TRBV6-1 and TRBJ2-1; TRBD1 is a possible D gene (6 bases). The sequence came from a man between 18 and 35 years old in good health. CDR3 in amino acids: CATRALGANNEQFF. Here the CDR3 DNA reads TGTGCCACCCGTGCTTTGGGGGCGAACAATGAGCAGTTCTTC.